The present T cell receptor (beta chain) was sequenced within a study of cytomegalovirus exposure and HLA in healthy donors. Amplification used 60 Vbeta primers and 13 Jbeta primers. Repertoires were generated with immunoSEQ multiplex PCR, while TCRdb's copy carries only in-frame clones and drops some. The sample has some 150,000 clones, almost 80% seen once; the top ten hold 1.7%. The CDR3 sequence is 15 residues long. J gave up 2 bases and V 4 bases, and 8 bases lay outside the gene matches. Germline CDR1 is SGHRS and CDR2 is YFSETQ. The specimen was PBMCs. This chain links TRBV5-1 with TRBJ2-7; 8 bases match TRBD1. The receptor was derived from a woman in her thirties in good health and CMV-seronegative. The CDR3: CASSTRDRSTYEQYF. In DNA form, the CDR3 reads TGCGCCAGCAGCACCCGGGACAGGTCGACCTACGAGCAGTACTTC.